This is a list of T cell receptor beta chains from one sample in a study of cytomegalovirus exposure and HLA in healthy donors. Libraries were prepared by immunoSEQ multiplex PCR; TCRdb keeps only in-frame clonotypes and omits some of them. The sample shows 59,000 or so clones, about 81% of them seen only once. Input material: PBMCs. The receptor source for this set is a man aged 25 to 45 in good health and CMV-seropositive. Each CDR3 is given with its conserved first and last residue. Fields, in order: V gene, D gene, J gene, clone size, CDR3 length, CDR3 protein, CDR3 DNA. A D gene is named only where the DNA matches it firmly. For some rows the clone size is stated as once, few or many, or as a class when expanded; others skip it.

TRBV7-8	TRBD2	TRBJ2-2	.	13	CASSRGLAGELFF	TGTGCCAGCAGCCGAGGACTAGCCGGGGAGCTGTTTTTT
TRBV6-5	.	TRBJ1-3	few	14	CASRRDGTGNTIYF	TGTGCCAGCAGACGAGACGGGACTGGAAACACCATATATTTT
TRBV11-3	.	TRBJ2-5	few	14	CASSLSLTEGSQYF	TGTGCCAGCAGCTTAAGCCTTACTGAGGGATCCCAGTACTTC
TRBV28	.	TRBJ1-2	.	15	CASSALQDFNYGYTF	TGTGCCAGCAGTGCCCTCCAGGATTTTAACTATGGCTACACCTTC
TRBV30	.	TRBJ2-5	.	12	CAWSVTPETQYF	TGTGCCTGGAGTGTGACACCAGAGACCCAGTACTTC
TRBV7-2	TRBD1	TRBJ1-4	.	16	CASSLDRGRTNEKLFF	TGTGCCAGCAGCTTAGACAGGGGAAGAACTAATGAAAAACTGTTTTTT
TRBV18	.	TRBJ2-7	.	14	CASSLGAATYEQYF	TGTGCCAGCTCCCTTGGGGCTGCAACCTACGAGCAGTACTTC
TRBV2	.	TRBJ1-6	.	12	CASSPGDSPLHF	TGTGCCAGCAGCCCAGGGGATTCACCCCTCCACTTT
TRBV28	.	TRBJ1-2	.	13	CASSPTELYGYTF	TGTGCCAGCAGCCCGACGGAGCTCTATGGCTACACCTTC
TRBV7-9	TRBD2	TRBJ2-5	.	14	CASSATSDGETQYF	TGTGCCAGCAGCGCCACTAGCGACGGTGAGACCCAGTACTTC
TRBV19	.	TRBJ1-5	.	15	CASSIQGQSNQPQHF	TGTGCCAGTAGTATACAGGGCCAGAGCAATCAGCCCCAGCATTTT
TRBV7-3	TRBD1	TRBJ1-1	.	15	CASSPTGGINTEAFF	TGTGCCAGCAGTCCGACAGGGGGGATAAACACTGAAGCTTTCTTT
TRBV9	TRBD1	TRBJ1-4	few	16	CASSVTGQGRNEKLFF	TGTGCCAGCAGCGTAACCGGACAGGGAAGAAATGAAAAACTGTTTTTT
TRBV10-3	.	TRBJ1-1	few	12	CAISESGEEAFF	TGTGCCATCAGTGAGTCCGGGGAAGAAGCTTTCTTT
TRBV19	TRBD1	TRBJ1-2	.	17	CASSAFWDSVMGYGYTF	TGTGCCAGTAGTGCGTTCTGGGACAGCGTTATGGGTTATGGCTACACCTTC
TRBV10-3	TRBD1	TRBJ1-1	few	12	CAIKDRDTEAFF	TGTGCCATCAAAGACAGGGACACTGAAGCTTTCTTT
TRBV6-6	TRBD1	TRBJ1-2	.	16	CASSYGQGASGYGYTF	TGTGCCAGCAGCTACGGACAGGGCGCCTCGGGGTATGGCTACACCTTC
TRBV30	TRBD1	TRBJ2-5	.	15	CAWDAGQGPQETQYF	TGTGCCTGGGACGCCGGACAGGGGCCCCAAGAGACCCAGTACTTC
TRBV4-3	.	TRBJ1-1	.	13	CASSWKGQGEAFF	TGCGCCAGCAGCTGGAAGGGGCAGGGTGAAGCTTTCTTT
TRBV7-2	TRBD1	TRBJ1-3	.	14	CASSRDRGEYTIYF	TGTGCCAGCAGTCGGGACAGGGGAGAATACACCATATATTTT
TRBV9	TRBD1	TRBJ1-6	.	12	CASSLQGAPLHF	TGTGCCAGCAGCTTACAGGGGGCACCCCTCCACTTT
TRBV6-5	.	TRBJ1-2	.	14	CASSYDRAPYGYTF	TGTGCCAGCAGTTATGACAGAGCCCCCTATGGCTACACCTTC
TRBV19	.	TRBJ1-5	.	13	CASIEGVNQPQHF	TGTGCCAGTATCGAGGGAGTCAATCAGCCCCAGCATTTT
TRBV4-2	TRBD1	TRBJ1-4	few	16	CASSQEGQGRNEKLFF	TGTGCCAGCAGCCAAGAAGGACAGGGCCGAAATGAAAAACTGTTTTTT
TRBV9	TRBD2	TRBJ2-7	.	15	CASSVGTIGYYEQYF	TGTGCCAGCAGCGTCGGGACTATCGGTTACTACGAGCAGTACTTC
TRBV5-1	.	TRBJ1-1	.	14	CASSLVPSSTEAFF	TGCGCCAGCAGCTTGGTCCCTAGTAGCACTGAAGCTTTCTTT
TRBV30	.	TRBJ2-1	.	13	CAWSLRQYNEQFF	TGTGCCTGGAGTTTAAGACAGTACAATGAGCAGTTCTTC
TRBV11-2	TRBD1	TRBJ1-2	once	15	CASSLVGGQGGDYTF	TGTGCCAGCAGCTTAGTGGGGGGACAGGGAGGAGACTACACCTTC
TRBV27	TRBD1	TRBJ1-3	.	12	CASGTGRNTIYF	TGTGCCAGTGGGACAGGGCGAAACACCATATATTTT
TRBV6-5	TRBD1	TRBJ1-2	.	14	CASSLSTGIYGYTF	TGTGCCAGCAGTCTGTCGACAGGGATCTATGGCTACACCTTC
TRBV6-5	.	TRBJ2-6	.	15	CASSWGGAGANVLTF	TGCGCCAGCAGTTGGGGGGGGGCGGGGGCCAACGTCCTGACTTTC
TRBV7-2	TRBD1	TRBJ1-5	.	15	CASSPGTGAHQPQHF	TGTGCCAGCAGCCCGGGGACAGGGGCACATCAGCCCCAGCATTTT
TRBV29-1	.	TRBJ2-7	.	13	CSIWTIPPYEQYF	TGCAGCATCTGGACTATCCCCCCCTACGAGCAGTACTTC
TRBV9	TRBD1	TRBJ1-2	.	15	CASSTSPGQGYGYTF	TGTGCCAGCAGCACTTCCCCGGGACAGGGATATGGCTACACCTTC
TRBV5-8	.	TRBJ1-6	.	12	CASGTGNSPLHF	TGTGCCAGCGGCACAGGGAATTCACCCCTCCACTTT
TRBV4-3	TRBD1	TRBJ2-2	.	16	CASSQKTGARTGELFF	TGCGCCAGCAGCCAAAAAACAGGGGCGCGGACCGGGGAGCTGTTTTTT
TRBV14	.	TRBJ1-1	.	13	CASSQRGGRLAFF	TGTGCCAGCAGCCAAAGGGGAGGCCGGCTAGCTTTCTTT
TRBV5-4	TRBD2	TRBJ2-1	.	14	CASSLAGGRNEQFF	TGTGCCAGCAGCTTGGCGGGGGGGCGCAATGAGCAGTTCTTC
TRBV7-2	.	TRBJ2-7	.	13	CASSLLEGGEQYF	TGTGCCAGCAGCTTACTAGAAGGGGGCGAGCAGTACTTC
TRBV7-6	TRBD1	TRBJ2-1	few	15	CASSSRGQGGNEQFF	TGTGCCAGCAGCTCACGGGGACAGGGGGGCAATGAGCAGTTCTTC
TRBV5-4	.	TRBJ1-1	.	14	CASSLVQKNTEAFF	TGTGCCAGCAGCTTGGTACAGAAGAACACTGAAGCTTTCTTT
TRBV7-7	.	TRBJ2-3	.	14	CASSLNTPPDTQYF	TGTGCCAGCAGCTTAAATACTCCGCCAGATACGCAGTATTTT
TRBV9	.	TRBJ1-2	.	14	CASGGEIANYGYTF	TGTGCCAGCGGGGGGGAAATAGCTAACTATGGCTACACCTTC
TRBV2	TRBD1	TRBJ1-2	.	12	CASTLDRGGHTF	TGTGCCAGCACCCTCGACAGGGGTGGCCACACCTTC
TRBV21-1	.	TRBJ2-1	.	17	CASSRRLAGDSYNEQFF	TGTGCCAGCAGCAGACGACTAGCGGGGGACTCCTACAATGAGCAGTTCTTC
TRBV10-3	.	TRBJ1-5	.	15	CAISDFQGSNQPQHF	TGTGCCATCAGTGATTTCCAGGGGAGCAATCAGCCCCAGCATTTT
TRBV13	TRBD2	TRBJ2-3	once	17	CASSWTSGGAHTDTQYF	TGTGCCAGCAGCTGGACTAGCGGGGGGGCTCACACAGATACGCAGTATTTT
TRBV4-3	TRBD1	TRBJ2-6	medium-sized	16	CASSHAGGSGANVLTF	TGCGCCAGCAGCCATGCAGGGGGCTCTGGGGCCAACGTCCTGACTTTC